This T cell receptor beta chain was captured by sequencing in a study of spatial heterogeneity in lung cancer. The length of the CDR3 is 12 residues. V dropped 0 bases and J dropped 6 bases, with 7 bases sitting between them. Germline CDR1 SGHRS, CDR2 YFSETQ. Many counts were recorded for this clonotype. Time point described: sample taken at primary tumor resection. The 65 or so donors had untreated early-stage non-small cell lung cancer. Sequencing was performed on whole RNA extracted from tumor and nontumor lung tissue, or from frozen PBMC, and the material was left unsorted. Every TCR cDNA molecule bore a unique molecular identifier. TCRdb itself ran the 5' RACE reads through MiXCR, one entry per CDR3 protein. The repertoire consists of 25,000 or so distinct CDR3 sequences, with around 4.6% occurring once and the leading ten covering about 5.5%.

The sequence derives from a male donor with early-stage non-small cell lung cancer. This chain connects TRBV5-1 to TRBJ2-7; D perhaps matches TRBD1 (5 bases). The sample was PBMCs, taken at surgery. CDR3 nucleotide sequence: TGCGCCAGCAGCTTGGAGGGGTTCGAGCAGTACTTC. It specifies CASSLEGFEQYF.